This passage covers 24 T cell receptor beta chains from one sample sequenced in a study of T cell responses to AZD1222 COVID-19 vaccine. Libraries were prepared by immunoSEQ multiplex PCR; TCRdb keeps only in-frame clonotypes and omits some of them. The data show fewer than 90,000 clones, with 88% seen just once and about 7% held by the top ten. Sequenced here: peripheral blood, sampled 28 days after the second AZD1222 dose. The origin of the receptors is an adult who received the AZD1222 COVID-19 vaccine.

The rearrangement joins TRBV3-1 (or the pseudogene TRBV3-2) to TRBJ2-3; D call uncertain. There are 17 residues in the CDR3. V shed 4 bases and J shed 2 bases, with 19 bases lying between them. Germline-derived CDR1 and CDR2 are LGHDT and YNNKEL (reference sequence). The CDR3 coding sequence is TGTGCCAGCAGCCGACAAGCCGGCGTGAGCTACACAGATACGCAGTATTTT. It is translated as CASSRQAGVSYTDTQYF.

V usage is TRBV28 and J usage is TRBJ2-5; a possible D gene is TRBD2 (6 bases). Trimming shortened V by 5 bases and J by 5 bases, and 21 bases separated the two germline ends. Germline lookup yields CDR1 MDHEN and CDR2 SYDVKM. The CDR3 covers 16 residues. Here the CDR3 DNA reads TGTGCCAGCAGTGCCTATGGGGGGACCGTTCGGGAGACCCAGTACTTC. It yields the protein CASSAYGGTVRETQYF.

This chain joins TRBV11-2 and TRBJ1-2; D is perhaps TRBD1 (5 bases). The CDR3 contains 15 residues. CDR1 is SGHAT, CDR2 FQNNGV, per germline. Trimming cost V 5 bases and J 8 bases, with 21 bases left between them. The CDR3 reads CASSPSHSLGVGYTF. CDR3 DNA: TGTGCCAGCAGCCCCTCTCACTCCCTAGGGGTCGGCTACACCTTC.

The rearrangement uses TRBV6-5 and TRBJ1-1; tentatively, D is TRBD1 (5 bases). In germline, CDR1 is MNHEY, CDR2 SVGAGI. The CDR3 consists of 13 residues. The V end lost 4 bases, the J end lost 4 bases, and 10 bases lay between the germline ends. The CDR3: CASSSTGVTEAFF. CDR3 coding DNA: TGTGCCAGCAGTTCCACAGGCGTCACTGAAGCTTTCTTT.

The chain couples TRBV28 to TRBJ1-1; D not resolved. CDR3 length: 12 residues. Germline lookup yields CDR1 MDHEN and CDR2 SYDVKM. V dropped 6 bases and J dropped 4 bases, with 9 bases sitting between them. The chain's CDR3 is CASSYGVTEAFF. The CDR3 nucleotides read TGTGCCAGCAGCTACGGGGTCACTGAAGCTTTCTTT.

This sequence joins TRBV7-9 and TRBJ2-2; tentatively, D is TRBD2 (5 bases). Germline V gene data show CDR1 as SEHNR and CDR2 as FQNEAQ (reference sequence). This CDR3 contains 15 residues. The V end was cut by 5 bases, the J end by 7 bases, with 17 bases between. CDR3 sequence reads: CASSLDLDLVGELFF. Here the CDR3 DNA reads TGTGCCAGCAGCCTGGACTTAGATTTGGTCGGGGAGCTGTTTTTT.

V and J are TRBV12-3 or TRBV12-4 and TRBJ1-3; no firm D call. The CDR3 is 11 amino acids. V lost 6 bases to trimming and J lost 9 bases, with 9 bases between them. CDR3 loop: CASSSSGTIYF. Written as DNA, the CDR3 is TGTGCCAGCAGCTCCAGCGGCACCATATATTTT.

This clone was seen a few times. The rearrangement links TRBV5-1 to TRBJ2-1; D is unresolved. Between the trimmed V and J ends, which lost 3 bases and 9 bases, there was a span of 10 bases. The CDR3 has 12 amino acids. Germline CDR1 is SGHRS and CDR2 is YFSETQ. CDR3 DNA: TGCGCCAGCAGCTCAGACATCCTTGAGCAGTTCTTC. It translates to CASSSDILEQFF.

The chain is built from TRBV9 and TRBJ2-1, with 8 bases fitting TRBD1. CDR1 is SGDLS and CDR2 is YYNGEE in the germline V gene. The CDR3 length is 16 residues. The trim removed 0 bases at V and 0 bases at J, leaving 2 bases unmatched. The CDR3 DNA reads as TGTGCCAGCAGCGTAGCACAGGGGGTCTCCTACAATGAGCAGTTCTTC. Protein sequence: CASSVAQGVSYNEQFF.

The chain is built from TRBV5-1 and TRBJ1-2; 7 nucleotides agree with TRBD1. Germline values: CDR1 SGHRS, CDR2 YFSETQ. The CDR3 consists of 14 residues. Germline trimming cut 3 bases from V and 4 bases from J; bases unmatched to any gene: 6. The CDR3 reads CASSSSTGIYGYTF. CDR3 nucleotide sequence: TGCGCCAGCAGCTCCTCGACAGGGATCTATGGCTACACCTTC.

The chain uses TRBV7-3 and TRBJ1-1; TRBD1 matches 9 bases. The V segment lost 1 base and the J segment 7 bases; nucleotides outside the gene matches: 10. This CDR3 is 16 amino acids long. From germline, CDR1 is SGHTA and CDR2 FQGTGA. CDR3 sequence reads: CASSLRAGGQGGEAFF. CDR3 coding DNA: TGTGCCAGCAGCTTAAGAGCGGGGGGACAGGGTGGTGAAGCTTTCTTT.

This chain uses TRBV2 with TRBJ1-2; possible D gene TRBD1, 5 bases. The germline V gene has CDR1 SNHLY and CDR2 FYNNEI. The CDR3 is 13 residues long. Trimming cost V 6 bases and J 4 bases, with 12 bases left between them. The CDR3 is CASSATGVYGYTF. The CDR3 region has the DNA TGTGCCAGCAGCGCAACAGGAGTCTATGGCTACACCTTC.

The chain recombines TRBV24-1 with TRBJ1-2; D is unresolved. Trimming shortened V by 4 bases and J by 4 bases, and 12 bases separated the two germline ends. This CDR3 has 14 amino acids. Per germline, CDR1 KGHDR and CDR2 SFDVKD. This CDR3 is CATSDYRETYGYTF. As DNA, the CDR3 is TGTGCCACCAGTGACTACAGAGAGACCTATGGCTACACCTTC.

The rearrangement links TRBV18 to TRBJ2-2; D remains ambiguous. The CDR3 runs 13 residues. Germline lookup yields CDR1 KGHSH and CDR2 LQKENI. The V gene lost 5 bases and the J gene lost 0 bases, with 4 bases spanning the gap. The CDR3 sequence is CASSSSNTGELFF. CDR3 DNA: TGTGCCAGCTCATCTTCGAACACCGGGGAGCTGTTTTTT. The full variable domain, with the rest looked up from reference TRBV18 and TRBJ2-2, is NAGVMQNPRHLVRRRGQEARLRCSPMKGHSHVYWYRQLPEEGLKFMVYLQKENIIDESGMPKERFSAEFPKEGPSILRIQQVVRGDSAAYFCASSSSNTGELFFGEGSRLTVL.

V usage is TRBV23-1 and J usage is TRBJ1-2; TRBD1 is a possible D gene (5 bases). TRBV23-1 is sorted into the ORF group, with uncertain function. The CDR3 is 16 amino acids. Trimming removed 0 bases from V and 6 bases from J, with 17 bases in between. DNA for the CDR3: TGCGCCAGCAGTCAATCTAGTCCAGGGACTTTGGATGGCTACACCTTC. Translating it yields CASSQSSPGTLDGYTF.

This chain uses TRBV5-1 with TRBJ2-7; TRBD1 aligns across 9 bases. CDR1 is SGHRS and CDR2 is YFSETQ in the germline V gene. V gave up 2 bases and J gave up 4 bases; unmatched junction bases: 13. CDR3 length: 17 residues. CDR3 sequence reads: CASSFQPPGQGTYEQYF. The DNA for the CDR3 is TGCGCCAGCAGCTTCCAACCACCGGGACAGGGTACTTACGAGCAGTACTTC.

CDR3 nucleotide sequence: TGTGCCAGCAGTGATTGGGGGACTGAAGCTTTCTTT. Protein product: CASSDWGTEAFF. V and J are TRBV2 and TRBJ1-1; D is perhaps TRBD1 (5 bases). CDR1 is SNHLY and CDR2 is FYNNEI in the germline V gene. V shed 3 bases and J shed 5 bases, with 7 bases lying between them. The CDR3 consists of 12 residues. The full variable domain, its missing parts supplied by reference TRBV2 and TRBJ1-1, is EPEVTQTPSHQVTQMGQEVILRCVPISNHLYFYWYRQILGQKVEFLVSFYNNEISEKSEIFDDQFSVERPDGSNFTLKIRSTKLEDSAMYFCASSDWGTEAFFGQGTRLTVV.

The chain carries TRBV2 and TRBJ1-2; D gene unclear. Trimming shortened V by 10 bases and J by 8 bases, and 23 bases separated the two germline ends. The CDR3 sequence is 14 residues long. Per the germline V gene, CDR1 is SNHLY and CDR2 is FYNNEI. The chain's CDR3 is CAITSTADPLGYTF. The CDR3 DNA follows: TGTGCCATCACCTCGACGGCAGACCCCCTCGGCTACACCTTC.

The sample holds a few counts of this clone. The V gene is TRBV11-3, the J gene TRBJ2-5; 11 nucleotides line up with TRBD2. This CDR3 is built from 15 residues. From germline, CDR1 is SGHNT and CDR2 YENEEA. Trimming took 5 bases from V and 5 from J; bases not matched to a gene: 7. The CDR3, as DNA: TGTGCCAGCAGCGATAGCGGGAGGGCCGGGGAGACCCAGTACTTC. Amino acids: CASSDSGRAGETQYF.

V gene TRBV18 combines with J gene TRBJ2-1; 8 bases line up with TRBD2. This CDR3 is built from 15 residues. Unmatched junction bases numbered 2, after V lost 4 bases and J lost 0 bases. Per the germline V gene, CDR1 is KGHSH and CDR2 is LQKENI. Here the CDR3 reads CASSRSGSSYNEQFF. Here the CDR3 DNA reads TGTGCCAGCTCACGGAGCGGGAGCTCCTACAATGAGCAGTTCTTC.

The chain uses TRBV28 and TRBJ2-7; D is unresolved. Germline V gene sequence: CDR1 MDHEN, CDR2 SYDVKM. The CDR3 length is 16 residues. V was shortened by 6 bases and J by 0 bases, with 18 bases between the two germline ends. The DNA for the CDR3 is TGTGCCAGCAGCCCAACCCTCGGGTGGAGCTCCTACGAGCAGTACTTC. Residues: CASSPTLGWSSYEQYF. The full variable domain, with the rest looked up from reference TRBV28 and TRBJ2-7, is DVKVTQSSRYLVKRTGEKVFLECVQDMDHENMFWYRQDPGLGLRLIYFSYDVKMKEKGDIPEGYSVSREKKERFSLILESASTNQTSMYLCASSPTLGWSSYEQYFGPGTRLTVT.

The rearrangement links TRBV10-3 to TRBJ1-2; 8 bases map to TRBD1. The germline V gene has CDR1 ENHRY and CDR2 SYGVKD. V trimming: 2 bases; J trimming: 3 bases; junction bases outside the gene matches: 5. The CDR3 totals 15 residues. The CDR3 DNA reads as TGTGCCATCAGTGAGCCAGGGGGCGTCGACTATGGCTACACCTTC. It codes for CAISEPGGVDYGYTF.

V and J are TRBV5-1 and TRBJ1-1; D is unclear. This CDR3 has 15 residues. V was pared by 0 bases and J by 3 bases, with 12 bases between. Germline values: CDR1 SGHRS, CDR2 YFSETQ. CDR3 sequence: CASSLAPSPDTEAFF. DNA for the CDR3: TGCGCCAGCAGCTTGGCCCCGTCCCCGGACACTGAAGCTTTCTTT.

V and J are TRBV6-2 or TRBV6-3 and TRBJ2-1, with 8 bases that match TRBD1. The CDR3 has 14 residues. After removal of 2 bases from V and 7 bases from J, the junction contained 4 bases not matched to a gene. Germline CDR1 MNHEY, CDR2 SVGEGT. CDR3 residues: CASSYGQGANEQFF. DNA of the CDR3: TGTGCCAGCAGTTACGGGCAGGGGGCGAATGAGCAGTTCTTC.